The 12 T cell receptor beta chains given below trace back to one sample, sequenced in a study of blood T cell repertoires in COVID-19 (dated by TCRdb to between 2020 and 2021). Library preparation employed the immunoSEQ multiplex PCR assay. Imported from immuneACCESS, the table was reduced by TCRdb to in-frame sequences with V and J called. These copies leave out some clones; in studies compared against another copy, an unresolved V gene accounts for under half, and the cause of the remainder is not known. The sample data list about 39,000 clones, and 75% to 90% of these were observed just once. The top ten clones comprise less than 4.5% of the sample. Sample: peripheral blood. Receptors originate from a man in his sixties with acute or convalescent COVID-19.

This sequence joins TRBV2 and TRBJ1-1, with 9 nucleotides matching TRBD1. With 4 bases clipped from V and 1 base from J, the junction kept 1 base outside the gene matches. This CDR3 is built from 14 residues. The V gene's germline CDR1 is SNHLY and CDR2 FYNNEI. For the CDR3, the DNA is TGTGCCAGCAGTGGACAGGGGGGGAACACTGAAGCTTTCTTT. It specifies CASSGQGGNTEAFF.

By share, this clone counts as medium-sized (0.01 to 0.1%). CDR3 in DNA: TGTGCCAGCAGTCCCCCCGACAGGGGAAGAACAGATACGCAGTATTTT. Its translation: CASSPPDRGRTDTQYF. The rearrangement joins TRBV6-6 to TRBJ2-3, with 8 bases matching TRBD1. Germline CDR1 reads MNHNY; CDR2 reads SVGAGI (reference sequence). Trimming cost V 5 bases and J 3 bases; bases outside gene matches: 10. CDR3 size: 16 residues.

The CDR3 reads CASSPVSGSGNTIYF. CDR3 coding DNA: TGTGCCAGCAGCCCGGTGTCAGGGTCTGGAAACACCATATATTTT. This rearrangement joins TRBV3-1 (or the pseudogene TRBV3-2) to TRBJ1-3; D is possibly TRBD1 (5 bases). This CDR3 region has 15 residues. Germline V gene sequence: CDR1 LGHDT, CDR2 YNNKEL (reference sequence). The V and J ends lost 4 bases and 1 base respectively, with 11 bases between them.

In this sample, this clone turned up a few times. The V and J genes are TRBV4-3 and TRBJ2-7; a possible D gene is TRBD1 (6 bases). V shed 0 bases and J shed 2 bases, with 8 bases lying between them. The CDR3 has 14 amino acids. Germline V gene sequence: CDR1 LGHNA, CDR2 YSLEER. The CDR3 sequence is CASSQETGPYEQYF. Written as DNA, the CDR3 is TGCGCCAGCAGCCAAGAAACAGGGCCCTACGAGCAGTACTTC.

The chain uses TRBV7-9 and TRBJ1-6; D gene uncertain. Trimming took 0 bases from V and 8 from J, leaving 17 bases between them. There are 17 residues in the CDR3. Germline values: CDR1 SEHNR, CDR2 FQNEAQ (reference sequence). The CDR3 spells CASSLAEIYRRDSPLHF. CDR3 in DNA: TGTGCCAGCAGCTTAGCCGAGATCTACCGGCGGGATTCACCCCTCCACTTT.

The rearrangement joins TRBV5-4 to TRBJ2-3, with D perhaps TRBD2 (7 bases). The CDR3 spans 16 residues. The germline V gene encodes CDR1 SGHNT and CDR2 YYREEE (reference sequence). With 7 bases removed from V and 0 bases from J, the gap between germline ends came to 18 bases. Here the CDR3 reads CASSAGASRSTDTQYF. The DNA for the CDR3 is TGTGCCAGCTCGGCGGGGGCCTCGAGGAGCACAGATACGCAGTATTTT.

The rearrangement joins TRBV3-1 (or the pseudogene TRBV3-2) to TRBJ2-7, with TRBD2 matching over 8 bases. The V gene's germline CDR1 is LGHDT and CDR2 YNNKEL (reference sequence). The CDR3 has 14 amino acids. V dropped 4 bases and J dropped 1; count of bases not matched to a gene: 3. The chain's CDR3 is CASSLPGGSYEQYF. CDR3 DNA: TGTGCCAGCAGCCTACCGGGGGGGTCCTACGAGCAGTACTTC.

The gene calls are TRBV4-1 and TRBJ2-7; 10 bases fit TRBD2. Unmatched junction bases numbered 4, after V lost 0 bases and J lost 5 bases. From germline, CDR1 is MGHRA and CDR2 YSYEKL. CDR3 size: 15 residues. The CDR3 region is CASSQELAGIHEQYF. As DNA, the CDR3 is TGCGCCAGCAGCCAAGAACTAGCGGGAATCCACGAGCAGTACTTC.

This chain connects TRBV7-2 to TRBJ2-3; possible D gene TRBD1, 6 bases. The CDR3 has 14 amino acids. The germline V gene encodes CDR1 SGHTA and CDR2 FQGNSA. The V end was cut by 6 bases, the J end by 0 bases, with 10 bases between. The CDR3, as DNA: TGTGCCAGCAGTTCCGGGACAAGCACAGATACGCAGTATTTT. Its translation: CASSSGTSTDTQYF.

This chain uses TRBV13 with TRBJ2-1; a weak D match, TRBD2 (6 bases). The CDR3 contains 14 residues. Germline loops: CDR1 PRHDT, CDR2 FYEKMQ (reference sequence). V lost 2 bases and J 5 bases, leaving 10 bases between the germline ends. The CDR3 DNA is TGTGCCAGCAGCTTACGGGACTTACACAATGAGCAGTTCTTC. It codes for CASSLRDLHNEQFF.

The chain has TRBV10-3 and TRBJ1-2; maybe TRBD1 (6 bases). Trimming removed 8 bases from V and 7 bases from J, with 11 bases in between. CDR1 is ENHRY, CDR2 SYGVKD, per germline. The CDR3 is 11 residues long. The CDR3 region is CAIQGFGGYTF. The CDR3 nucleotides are TGTGCCATCCAGGGGTTTGGTGGCTACACCTTC.

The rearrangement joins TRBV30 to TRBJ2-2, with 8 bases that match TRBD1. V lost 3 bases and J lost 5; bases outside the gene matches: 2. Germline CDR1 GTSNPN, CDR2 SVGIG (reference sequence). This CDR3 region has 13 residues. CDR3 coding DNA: TGTGCCTGGAGGACAGGGGCGACCGGGGAGCTGTTTTTT. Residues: CAWRTGATGELFF.